This T cell receptor (beta chain) is drawn from a study of blood T cell repertoires in COVID-19. At the level of the study: Samples representing acute and convalescent COVID-19 were sourced from the United States, Italy and Spain.

The authors' processing: Using reference gene primer amplification, nucleated cell counts were estimated. This table comes from immunoSEQ multiplex PCR, and its TCRdb copy is limited to in-frame clones, with some not included. The V and J calls and clone size were taken over from that table, and D and trimming were inferred from the DNA. This table holds just over 250,000 clones, approximately 89% found once. This clone was seen just once. This CDR3 is 14 amino acids long. The germline gives CDR1 SEHNR, CDR2 FQNEAQ (reference sequence). Trimming shortened V by 2 bases and J by 2 bases, and 8 bases separated the two germline ends.

The sequenced sample consisted of peripheral blood. The source is a woman in her 70s with COVID-19, enrolled during active disease. The chain is built from TRBV7-9 and TRBJ2-3; a weak D match, TRBD2 (6 bases). DNA of the CDR3: TGTGCCAGCAGCTTAACGGGGGTCACAGATACGCAGTATTTT. Protein product: CASSLTGVTDTQYF. The full variable domain, rest sourced from reference TRBV7-9 and TRBJ2-3, is DTGVSQNPRHKITKRGQNVTFRCDPISEHNRLYWYRQTLGQGPEFLTYFQNEAQLEKSRLLSDRFSAERPKGSFSTLEIQRTEQGDSAMYLCASSLTGVTDTQYFGPGTRLTVL.